These 29 T cell receptor beta chains came from one sample sequenced in a study of response to subunit inactivated influenza vaccine. TCRdb reanalysed the RT-PCR reads using MiXCR and keeps one entry per CDR3 protein. The table lists 630,000 or so distinct CDR3 sequences, approximately 14% of them singletons, with approximately 10% in the top ten. The material was PBMCs from blood, obtained less than 13 days after vaccination. The source is a man aged 45 to 65 who received an inactivated influenza vaccine.

This clonotype was seen a handful of times. The V call is TRBV11-2, the J call TRBJ2-2, with TRBD2 matching over 8 bases. Germline V lookup: CDR1 SGHAT, CDR2 FQNNGV. The junction had 8 bases not matched to a gene; V was cut back by 5 bases and J by 6 bases. The CDR3 has 15 residues. The CDR3 DNA sequence: TGTGCCAGCAGCCCAGGACTAGCCTCAGCCGGGGAGCTGTTTTTT. This gives the protein CASSPGLASAGELFF.

This clonotype was recorded a few times. The chain employs TRBV27 and TRBJ2-3, with 10 bases lining up with TRBD2. With V trimmed by 9 bases and J by 1 base, 7 bases remained unmatched. CDR1 and CDR2 (germline): MNHEY, SMNVEV (reference sequence). CDR3 length equals 15 residues. In DNA, the CDR3 is TGTGCCAGAAGACCCGGGACTAGCGGCACAGATACGCAGTATTTT. This encodes CARRPGTSGTDTQYF.

This rearrangement joins TRBV20-1 to TRBJ2-7, with D maybe TRBD1 (6 bases). The CDR3 spans 13 residues. The germline gives CDR1 DFQATT, CDR2 SNEGSKA (reference sequence). V was cut by 1 base and J by 6 bases, with 13 bases left in between. CDR3 coding DNA: TGCAGTGCTAGAGCAGGGGCGGCCGGCGAGCAGTACTTC. Encoded protein: CSARAGAAGEQYF.

This clonotype showed up just a few times. The chain uses TRBV12-3 or TRBV12-4 and TRBJ2-6; 7 positions agree with TRBD1. The CDR3 is 16 residues long. Germline trimming cut 6 bases from V and 3 bases from J; bases unmatched to any gene: 8. CDR3 protein: CASRGIRGNGANVLTF. DNA for the CDR3: TGTGCCAGCAGGGGAATCAGGGGGAATGGGGCCAACGTCCTGACTTTC.

Comments on this clonotype: Germline and junction disagree at one end, which may indicate a read error. The genes are TRBV11-2 and TRBJ2-1; 9 bases fit TRBD2. Per the germline V gene, CDR1 is SGHAT and CDR2 is FQNNGV. The CDR3 runs to 15 residues. The CDR3 bases are TGTGCCAGCAGCTTAGCGAGATCAGGGCTAGCGGGGACGTGTTTC. Translating gives CASSLARSGLAGTCF.

This clonotype was detected only a few times. The chain has TRBV4-3 and TRBJ1-5; D unclear. The V and J ends lost 0 bases and 2 bases respectively, with 5 bases between them. From germline, CDR1 is LGHNA and CDR2 YSLEER. This CDR3 comprises 14 residues. The CDR3 is CASSQEFGNQPQHF. CDR3 coding DNA: TGCGCCAGCAGCCAAGAGTTCGGCAATCAGCCCCAGCATTTT.

Many counts were recorded for this clonotype. The V and J genes are TRBV7-9 and TRBJ2-6; TRBD1 is a possible D gene (5 bases). Germline CDR1 is SEHNR and CDR2 is FQNEAQ (reference sequence). V dropped 5 bases and J dropped 1 base, with 9 bases sitting between them. The CDR3 is made up of 15 amino acids. The CDR3 protein is CASSTTGSGANVLTF. The CDR3 region has the DNA TGTGCCAGCAGCACCACAGGTTCTGGGGCCAACGTCCTGACTTTC.

J is TRBJ2-1 and V is TRBV11-2; D is possibly TRBD2 (5 bases). The CDR3 covers 15 residues. CDR1 is SGHAT and CDR2 is FQNNGV in the germline V gene. V shed 5 bases and J shed 4 bases, with 15 bases lying between them. CDR3 DNA: TGTGCCAGCAGCCCCGGGATCGGCGGATACAATGAGCAGTTCTTC. Translating it yields CASSPGIGGYNEQFF.

This rearrangement joins TRBV24-1 to TRBJ2-1, with 9 bases that match TRBD2. The CDR3 is 16 amino acids. With V trimmed by 4 bases and J by 0 bases, 3 bases remained unmatched. CDR1 and CDR2 (germline): KGHDR, SFDVKD. The CDR3 DNA reads as TGTGCCACCAGTGACCGTAGCGGGAGCTCCTACAATGAGCAGTTCTTC. It yields the protein CATSDRSGSSYNEQFF.

The gene calls are TRBV7-2 and TRBJ2-3; tentative D call: TRBD1 (7 bases). The CDR3 length is 17 residues. Trimming shortened V by 4 bases and J by 3 bases, and 20 bases separated the two germline ends. CDR1 SGHTA and CDR2 FQGNSA come from the germline V gene. The CDR3 is CASSSTPTGTSTDTQYF. The CDR3 region has the DNA TGTGCCAGCAGCTCAACCCCGACAGGGACTTCGACAGATACGCAGTATTTT.

The V call is TRBV10-3, the J call TRBJ1-2; no definite D call. Per the germline V gene, CDR1 is ENHRY and CDR2 is SYGVKD. Between the trimmed V and J ends, which lost 3 bases and 1 base, there was a span of 6 bases. The CDR3 is made up of 13 amino acids. The CDR3 nucleotides read TGTGCCATCAGTGAATCAAGTAACTATGGCTACACCTTC. Translated, it gives CAISESSNYGYTF.

The chain carries TRBV13 and TRBJ2-2, with D possibly TRBD2 on 5 matching bases. V lost 1 base and J lost 8, with 26 bases in between. Germline V gene lookup returns CDR1 PRHDT and CDR2 FYEKMQ (reference sequence). This CDR3 is built from 19 residues. The CDR3 region is CASSLARPRGSYGAGELFF. CDR3 nucleotides: TGTGCCAGCAGCTTAGCCCGGCCGCGCGGGTCGTACGGAGCTGGGGAGCTGTTTTTT.

In its sample, this clonotype was seen a few times. This rearrangement joins TRBV16 to TRBJ2-1, with 9 positions matching TRBD2. Germline CDR1 KGHSY, CDR2 FQNENV. This CDR3 comprises 14 residues. V trimming: 0 bases; J trimming: 15 bases; junction bases outside the gene matches: 9. The CDR3: CASSQSGLAFLGFF. DNA of the CDR3: TGTGCCAGCAGCCAATCGGGACTAGCCTTTCTGGGGTTCTTC.

The V call is TRBV3-1, the J call TRBJ2-7, with 12 bases that match TRBD1. CDR3 length equals 20 residues. The ends lost 4 bases at V and 6 bases at J; junction bases unmatched: 22. Per the germline V gene, CDR1 is LGHDT and CDR2 is YNNKEL (reference sequence). CDR3 region: CASSRTLLKSGQGAYGEQYF. For the CDR3, the DNA is TGTGCCAGCAGCCGAACGCTTCTTAAATCGGGACAGGGGGCATACGGCGAGCAGTACTTC.

The chain has TRBV20-1 and TRBJ2-7; 11 nucleotides line up with TRBD2. V lost 6 bases, J lost 4 bases, and 14 bases stayed unmatched. Per germline, CDR1 DFQATT and CDR2 SNEGSKA (reference sequence). The CDR3 length is 16 residues. CDR3 DNA sequence: TGCAGTGCCCTTATTTTAGCGGGAGGGCCAACGTACGAGCAGTACTTC. Protein: CSALILAGGPTYEQYF.

CDR3 amino acids: CASSPTYRGRPYEQYF. In DNA, the CDR3 is TGCGCCAGCAGCCCAACCTACAGGGGGCGACCCTACGAGCAGTACTTC. The chain employs TRBV5-1 and TRBJ2-7; TRBD1 matches 9 bases. CDR1 and CDR2 (germline): SGHRS, YFSETQ. CDR3 length: 16 residues. Germline trimming cut 4 bases from V and 2 bases from J; bases unmatched to any gene: 10.

This chain uses TRBV14 with TRBJ1-1; maybe TRBD1 (6 bases). V was pared by 4 bases and J by 0 bases, with 15 bases between. This CDR3 contains 16 residues. Germline-derived CDR1 and CDR2 are SGHDN and FVKESK. CDR3 nucleotide sequence: TGTGCCAGCAGCCTGCTCGGCGGGGGCTTGAACACTGAAGCTTTCTTT. This sequence encodes CASSLLGGGLNTEAFF.

This clonotype has ten or more counts. The chain links TRBV20-1 to TRBJ1-1; no clear D. Trimming removed 4 bases at V and 1 base at J, with 10 bases between. The CDR3 has 13 amino acids. Germline values: CDR1 DFQATT, CDR2 SNEGSKA (reference sequence). DNA for the CDR3: TGCAGTGCTAACCGGGCCCCGAACACTGAAGCTTTCTTT. It yields the protein CSANRAPNTEAFF.

This chain links TRBV4-1 with TRBJ2-1; TRBD1 matches 9 bases. The CDR3 is made up of 15 amino acids. V trimming: 3 bases; J trimming: 5 bases; junction bases outside the gene matches: 5. Germline V gene lookup returns CDR1 MGHRA and CDR2 YSYEKL. CDR3 loop: CASSQGQGRNNEQFF. CDR3 nucleotide sequence: TGCGCCAGCAGCCAGGGACAGGGTAGGAACAATGAGCAGTTCTTC.

The table lists this clonotype with many counts. The rearrangement uses TRBV7-9 and TRBJ2-7, with D uncertain. This CDR3 is built from 12 residues. Germline V gene sequence: CDR1 SEHNR, CDR2 FQNEAQ (reference sequence). Trimming cost V 1 base and J 2 bases, with 3 bases left between them. The CDR3 region has the DNA TGTGCCAGCAGCTTAGTAGCCTACGAGCAGTACTTC. Translation gives CASSLVAYEQYF.

The table lists this clonotype with a few counts. The V and J genes are TRBV6-2 or TRBV6-3 and TRBJ2-1; 7 bases align to TRBD2. The CDR3 is made up of 17 amino acids. V was pared by 0 bases and J by 8 bases, with 13 bases of the junction left unmatched. Germline V lookup: CDR1 MNHEY, CDR2 SVGEGT. CDR3 loop: CASSYSGRVRWRDEQFF. CDR3 DNA: TGTGCCAGCAGTTACTCGGGGAGGGTACGGTGGCGTGATGAGCAGTTCTTC.

The table lists this clonotype with a few counts. The gene calls are TRBV11-2 and TRBJ2-2; possibly TRBD1 for D (5 bases). The V and J ends lost 1 base and 1 base respectively, with 13 bases between them. CDR1 and CDR2 from the germline V gene are SGHAT and FQNNGV. The CDR3 is made up of 17 amino acids. Here the CDR3 reads CASSLVPRALNTGELFF. The CDR3 coding sequence is TGTGCCAGCAGCTTAGTTCCCAGGGCGCTGAACACCGGGGAGCTGTTTTTT. Variable domain in full (rest from reference TRBV11-2 and TRBJ2-2): EAGVAQSPRYKIIEKRQSVAFWCNPISGHATLYWYQQILGQGPKLLIQFQNNGVVDDSQLPKDRFSAERLKGVDSTLKIQPAKLEDSAVYLCASSLVPRALNTGELFFGEGSRLTVL.

A few counts support this clonotype. The chain links TRBV6-2 or TRBV6-3 to TRBJ2-7, with a tentative D call TRBD2 (6 bases). Deletions cut 4 bases from V and 5 bases from J, with 15 bases between. CDR3 size: 14 residues. Germline CDR1 reads MNHEY; CDR2 reads SVGEGT. The CDR3 nucleotides read TGTGCCAGCAGTTTCCCTGGGAGGCGCGACGAGCAGTACTTC. It codes for CASSFPGRRDEQYF.

V usage is TRBV20-1 and J usage is TRBJ2-5, with 8 bases fitting TRBD2. Germline loops: CDR1 DFQATT, CDR2 SNEGSKA (reference sequence). The CDR3 consists of 14 residues. V was pared by 5 bases and J by 4 bases, with 9 bases of the junction left unmatched. This CDR3 reads CSASAGGFGETQYF. Here the CDR3 DNA reads TGCAGTGCTTCTGCGGGGGGATTCGGAGAGACCCAGTACTTC.

The rearrangement joins TRBV7-2 to TRBJ2-7; tentatively, D is TRBD2 (7 bases). The CDR3 runs to 14 residues. V was trimmed by 5 bases and J by 3 bases, leaving 14 bases between them. Per the germline V gene, CDR1 is SGHTA and CDR2 is FQGNSA. CDR3 region: CASSPGGQIYEQYF. CDR3 DNA: TGTGCCAGCAGCCCGGGGGGACAAATCTACGAGCAGTACTTC.

This sequence joins TRBV9 and TRBJ2-1; 8 bases fit TRBD1. Germline V gives CDR1 SGDLS, CDR2 YYNGEE. Trimming removed 2 bases from V and 5 bases from J; junction bases left unmatched: 3. This CDR3 is built from 14 residues. The CDR3 is CASSVDRAHNEQFF. Here the CDR3 DNA reads TGTGCCAGCAGCGTGGACAGGGCCCACAATGAGCAGTTCTTC.

Only a few counts were recorded for this clonotype. The genes are TRBV10-3 and TRBJ2-5; weak D call: TRBD2 (5 bases). V was clipped by 3 bases and J by 5 bases, with 19 bases between them. The CDR3 covers 16 residues. Germline V lookup: CDR1 ENHRY, CDR2 SYGVKD. The CDR3 loop reads CAISDGASIGGETQYF. In nucleotides, the CDR3 is TGTGCCATCAGTGATGGTGCCAGCATAGGCGGGGAGACCCAGTACTTC.

This clonotype was observed a handful of times. The CDR3 DNA follows: TGTGCCAGCAGCCAAGATCTTGTAGCGTCTAATGAGCAGTTCTTC. It translates to CASSQDLVASNEQFF. The V and J genes are TRBV4-2 and TRBJ2-1, with a tentative D call TRBD2 (5 bases). Germline lookup yields CDR1 LGHNA and CDR2 YNFKEQ. The V and J ends lost 0 bases and 7 bases respectively, with 13 bases between them. The CDR3 contains 15 residues.

This clonotype was detected ten times or more. This sequence joins TRBV5-5 and TRBJ2-3; D is unresolved. The CDR3 runs 16 residues. V was cut by 2 bases and J by 0 bases, with 13 bases left in between. Per germline, CDR1 SGHKS and CDR2 YYEKEE (reference sequence). CDR3 DNA sequence: TGTGCCAGCAGCTTATCAGCTCGTCAGAGCACAGATACGCAGTATTTT. The encoded protein is CASSLSARQSTDTQYF.